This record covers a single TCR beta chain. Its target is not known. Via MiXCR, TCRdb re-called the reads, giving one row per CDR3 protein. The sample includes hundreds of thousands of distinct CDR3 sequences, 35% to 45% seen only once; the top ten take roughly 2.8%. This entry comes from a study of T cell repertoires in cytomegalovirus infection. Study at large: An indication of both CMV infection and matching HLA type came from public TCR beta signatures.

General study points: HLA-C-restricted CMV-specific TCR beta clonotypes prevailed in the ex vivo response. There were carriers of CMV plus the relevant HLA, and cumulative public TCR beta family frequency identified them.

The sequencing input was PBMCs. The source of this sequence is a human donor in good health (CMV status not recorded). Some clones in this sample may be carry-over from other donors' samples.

As DNA, the CDR3 is TGTGCCAGCAGCTTAACTCCAACAGCTACAAACTATGGCTACACCTTC. The encoded protein is CASSLTPTATNYGYTF. The genes are TRBV7-3 and TRBJ1-2; the D is unclear. The germline CDR1 and CDR2 sequences are SGHTA and FQGTGA. The CDR3 length is 16 residues. V lost 0 bases, J lost 2 bases, and 13 bases lay in between.